This T cell receptor (beta chain) derives from a study of control samples from healthy donors and cancer patients. The CDR3 contains 12 residues. The germline V and J ends were trimmed by 0 bases and 4 bases, with 4 bases remaining between them. CDR1 is LGHDT, CDR2 YNNKEL, per germline (reference sequence). Libraries were prepared by immunoSEQ multiplex PCR; TCRdb keeps only in-frame clonotypes and omits some of them. This sample has 75,000 to 95,000 clones, with about nine tenths found just once. The chain has TRBV3-1 (or the pseudogene TRBV3-2) and TRBJ2-7; no clear D. The TCR originated in a woman under 30 in good health. Sequenced sample: blood. The CDR3 DNA follows: TGTGCCAGCAGCCAAGATCGATACGAGCAGTACTTC. Its translation: CASSQDRYEQYF.